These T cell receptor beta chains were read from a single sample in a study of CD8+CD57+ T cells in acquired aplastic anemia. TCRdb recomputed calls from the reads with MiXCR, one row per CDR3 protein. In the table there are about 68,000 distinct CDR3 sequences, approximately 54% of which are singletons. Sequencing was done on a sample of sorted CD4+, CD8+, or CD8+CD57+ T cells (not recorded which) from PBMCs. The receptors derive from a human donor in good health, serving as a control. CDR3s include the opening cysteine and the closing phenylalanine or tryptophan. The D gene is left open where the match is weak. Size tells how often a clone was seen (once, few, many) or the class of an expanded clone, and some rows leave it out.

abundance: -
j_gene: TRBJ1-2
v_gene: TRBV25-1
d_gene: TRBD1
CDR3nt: TGTGCCAGTCTCGGCGGACAGGGAGAAGGCTACACCTTC
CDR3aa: CASLGGQGEGYTF

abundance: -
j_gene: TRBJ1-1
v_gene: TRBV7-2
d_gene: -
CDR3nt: TGTGCCAGCAGCTTAGTCGCAGGTACGAACACTGAAGCTTTCTTT
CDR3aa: CASSLVAGTNTEAFF

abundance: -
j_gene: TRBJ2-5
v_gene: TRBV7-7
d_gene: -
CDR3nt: TGTGCCAGCAGCCAACTGGGGACTCCGCAAGAGACCCAGTACTTC
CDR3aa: CASSQLGTPQETQYF

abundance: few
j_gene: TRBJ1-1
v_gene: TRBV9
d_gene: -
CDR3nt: TGTGCCAGCAGCCAGGACTGGAACACTGAAGCTTTCTTT
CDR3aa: CASSQDWNTEAFF

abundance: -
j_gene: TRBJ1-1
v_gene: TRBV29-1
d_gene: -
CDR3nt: TGCAGCGTTGAAGATCGGATAGGGTCAACTGAAGCTTTCTTT
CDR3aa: CSVEDRIGSTEAFF

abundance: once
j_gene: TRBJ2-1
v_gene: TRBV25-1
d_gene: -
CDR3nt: TGTGCCAGCGTCGAGCCACTTTTCCAAAACCACAATGAGCAGTTCTTC
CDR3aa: CASVEPLFQNHNEQFF

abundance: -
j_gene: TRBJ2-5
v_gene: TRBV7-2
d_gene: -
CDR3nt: TGTGCCAGCAGCTTAGGGGCCCAAGAGACCCAGTACTTC
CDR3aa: CASSLGAQETQYF

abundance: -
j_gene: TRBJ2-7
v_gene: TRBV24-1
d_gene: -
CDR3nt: TGTGCCACCAGTGACCCGGCCGGGGACGAGCAGTACTTC
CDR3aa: CATSDPAGDEQYF

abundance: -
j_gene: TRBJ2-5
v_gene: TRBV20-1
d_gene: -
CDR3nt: TGCAGTGCTAGTGGCACAGGGCACGTCGAGACCCAGTACTTC
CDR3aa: CSASGTGHVETQYF

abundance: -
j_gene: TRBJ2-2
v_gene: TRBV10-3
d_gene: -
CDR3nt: TGTGCCATCAGTGTTAGGTCGGACACCGGGGAGCTGTTTTTT
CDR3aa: CAISVRSDTGELFF

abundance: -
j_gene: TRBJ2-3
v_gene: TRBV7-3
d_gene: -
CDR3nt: TGTGCCAGCAGCTTAACGCTCGCAGATACGCAGTATTTT
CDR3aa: CASSLTLADTQYF

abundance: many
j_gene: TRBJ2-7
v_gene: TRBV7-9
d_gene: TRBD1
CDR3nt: TGTGCCAGCAGCCCACCGGGACAGAGCTACGAGCAGTACTTC
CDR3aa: CASSPPGQSYEQYF

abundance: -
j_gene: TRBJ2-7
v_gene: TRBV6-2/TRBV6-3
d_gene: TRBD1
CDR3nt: TGTGCCAGCAGTTACTCGCCGGGACAGGGATCCTACGAGCAGTACTTC
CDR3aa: CASSYSPGQGSYEQYF

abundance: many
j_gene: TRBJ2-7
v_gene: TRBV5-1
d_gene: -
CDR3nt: TGCGCCAGCAGCTTGGACTACGAGCAGTACTTC
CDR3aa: CASSLDYEQYF

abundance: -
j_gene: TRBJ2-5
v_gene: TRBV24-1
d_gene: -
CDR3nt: TGTGCCACCAGTGATAGGGGAGAGACCCAGTACTTC
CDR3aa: CATSDRGETQYF

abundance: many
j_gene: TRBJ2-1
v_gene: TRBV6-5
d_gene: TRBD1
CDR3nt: TGTGCCAGCAGCCGGGACAGGGTCTTGAACAATGAGCAGTTCTTC
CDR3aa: CASSRDRVLNNEQFF

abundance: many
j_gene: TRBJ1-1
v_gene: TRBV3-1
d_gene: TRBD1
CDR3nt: TGTGCCAGCAGATCAACCAGGGGGCTGGCTGAAGCTTTCTTT
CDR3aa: CASRSTRGLAEAFF

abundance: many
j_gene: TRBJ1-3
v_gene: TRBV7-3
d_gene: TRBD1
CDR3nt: TGTGCCAGCAGTTTAACCCCAGGGGGCAACACCATATATTTT
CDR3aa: CASSLTPGGNTIYF

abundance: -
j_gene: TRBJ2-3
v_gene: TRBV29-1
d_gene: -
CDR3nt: TGCAGCGTTGAGGCTTCTAACACAGATACGCAGTATTTT
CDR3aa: CSVEASNTDTQYF

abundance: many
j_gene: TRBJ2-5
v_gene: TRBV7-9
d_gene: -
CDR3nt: TGTGCCAGCAGCTGGGGGCCCCAAGAGACCCAGTACTTC
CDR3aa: CASSWGPQETQYF

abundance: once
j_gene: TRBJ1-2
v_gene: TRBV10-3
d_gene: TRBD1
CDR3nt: TGTGCCACCTACTCCCCGGGACAGGGGGCTGAAGACTATGGCTACACCTTC
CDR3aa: CATYSPGQGAEDYGYTF

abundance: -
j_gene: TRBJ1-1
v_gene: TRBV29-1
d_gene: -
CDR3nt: TGCAGCGTGAGGAACACTGAAGCTCTCTTT
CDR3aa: CSVRNTEALF

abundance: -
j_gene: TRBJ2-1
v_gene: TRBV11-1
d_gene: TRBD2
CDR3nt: TGTGCCAGCAGCTTATGGAAGACTAGCGGGAGCCGCTCCTACAATGAGCAGTTCTTC
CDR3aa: CASSLWKTSGSRSYNEQFF

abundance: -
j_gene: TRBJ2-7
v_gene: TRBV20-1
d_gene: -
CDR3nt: TGCAGTGCAAGGAGTGGCTACGAGCAGTACTTC
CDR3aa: CSARSGYEQYF

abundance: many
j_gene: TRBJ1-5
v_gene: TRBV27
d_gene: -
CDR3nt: TGTGCCAGCAGTTTAGGCACGGGTGGCAATCAGCCCCAGCATTTT
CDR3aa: CASSLGTGGNQPQHF

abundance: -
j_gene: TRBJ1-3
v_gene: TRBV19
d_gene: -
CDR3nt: TGTGCCAGTAGTATGGTAGAAGGAAACACCATATATTTT
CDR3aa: CASSMVEGNTIYF

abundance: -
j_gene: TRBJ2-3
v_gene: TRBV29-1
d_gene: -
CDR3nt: TGCATAGTGGGAACAGATACGCAGTATTTT
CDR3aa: CIVGTDTQYF

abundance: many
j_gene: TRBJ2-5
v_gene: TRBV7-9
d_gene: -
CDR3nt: TGTGCCAGCAGCTTAAACCGGGACATAAAACAAGAGACCCAGTACTTC
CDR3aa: CASSLNRDIKQETQYF

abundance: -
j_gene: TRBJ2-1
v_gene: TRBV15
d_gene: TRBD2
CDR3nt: TGTGCCACCAGCAGAGTGGTTCCTAGCGGGGGTAGTGAGCAGTTCTTC
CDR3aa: CATSRVVPSGGSEQFF

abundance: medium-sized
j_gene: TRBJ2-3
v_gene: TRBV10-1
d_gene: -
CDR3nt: TGCGCCAGCAGTGATCATCCCGGGGCGCAGTATTTT
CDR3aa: CASSDHPGAQYF

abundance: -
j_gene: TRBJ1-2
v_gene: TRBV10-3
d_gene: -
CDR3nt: TGTGCCATCAGTGAAGCAGGGAGGGATGGCTACACCTTC
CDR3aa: CAISEAGRDGYTF

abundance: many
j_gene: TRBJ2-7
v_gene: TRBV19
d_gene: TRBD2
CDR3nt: TGTGCCAGTAGTATAGGGACTAGCTCAGGCTTCCCGTACGAGCAGTACTTC
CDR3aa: CASSIGTSSGFPYEQYF

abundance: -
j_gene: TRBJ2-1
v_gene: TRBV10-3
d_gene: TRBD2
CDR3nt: TGTGCCGTAAAGCGGGAGTCCGATGAGCAGTTCTTC
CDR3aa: CAVKRESDEQFF

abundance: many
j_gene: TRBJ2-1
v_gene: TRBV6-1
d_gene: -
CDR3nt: TGTGCCAGCCCCCCCCCTGGGGGTGAGCAGTTCTTC
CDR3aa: CASPPPGGEQFF

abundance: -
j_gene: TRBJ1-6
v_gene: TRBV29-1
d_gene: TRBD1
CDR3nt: TGCAGCGTTGCTGACAGGGGGTTGGGGTCACCCCTCCACTTT
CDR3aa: CSVADRGLGSPLHF

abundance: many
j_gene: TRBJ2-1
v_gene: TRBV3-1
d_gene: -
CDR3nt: TGTGCCAGCAGCCAAGGGACGGGCCGAACCCTCGATGAGCAGTTCTTC
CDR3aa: CASSQGTGRTLDEQFF

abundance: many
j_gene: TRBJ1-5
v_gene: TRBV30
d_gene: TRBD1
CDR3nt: TGTGCCTGGAGTGTAGGGGGCTATCAGCCCCAGCATTTT
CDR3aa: CAWSVGGYQPQHF

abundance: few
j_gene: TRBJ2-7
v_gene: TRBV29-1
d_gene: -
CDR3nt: TGCAGCGGCACAAAAGGCTACGAGCAGTACTTC
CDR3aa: CSGTKGYEQYF

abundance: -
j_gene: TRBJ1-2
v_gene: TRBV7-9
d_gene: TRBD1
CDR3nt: TGTGCCAGCAGCTCATGGGACAGGGGGAATGGCTACACCTTC
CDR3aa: CASSSWDRGNGYTF